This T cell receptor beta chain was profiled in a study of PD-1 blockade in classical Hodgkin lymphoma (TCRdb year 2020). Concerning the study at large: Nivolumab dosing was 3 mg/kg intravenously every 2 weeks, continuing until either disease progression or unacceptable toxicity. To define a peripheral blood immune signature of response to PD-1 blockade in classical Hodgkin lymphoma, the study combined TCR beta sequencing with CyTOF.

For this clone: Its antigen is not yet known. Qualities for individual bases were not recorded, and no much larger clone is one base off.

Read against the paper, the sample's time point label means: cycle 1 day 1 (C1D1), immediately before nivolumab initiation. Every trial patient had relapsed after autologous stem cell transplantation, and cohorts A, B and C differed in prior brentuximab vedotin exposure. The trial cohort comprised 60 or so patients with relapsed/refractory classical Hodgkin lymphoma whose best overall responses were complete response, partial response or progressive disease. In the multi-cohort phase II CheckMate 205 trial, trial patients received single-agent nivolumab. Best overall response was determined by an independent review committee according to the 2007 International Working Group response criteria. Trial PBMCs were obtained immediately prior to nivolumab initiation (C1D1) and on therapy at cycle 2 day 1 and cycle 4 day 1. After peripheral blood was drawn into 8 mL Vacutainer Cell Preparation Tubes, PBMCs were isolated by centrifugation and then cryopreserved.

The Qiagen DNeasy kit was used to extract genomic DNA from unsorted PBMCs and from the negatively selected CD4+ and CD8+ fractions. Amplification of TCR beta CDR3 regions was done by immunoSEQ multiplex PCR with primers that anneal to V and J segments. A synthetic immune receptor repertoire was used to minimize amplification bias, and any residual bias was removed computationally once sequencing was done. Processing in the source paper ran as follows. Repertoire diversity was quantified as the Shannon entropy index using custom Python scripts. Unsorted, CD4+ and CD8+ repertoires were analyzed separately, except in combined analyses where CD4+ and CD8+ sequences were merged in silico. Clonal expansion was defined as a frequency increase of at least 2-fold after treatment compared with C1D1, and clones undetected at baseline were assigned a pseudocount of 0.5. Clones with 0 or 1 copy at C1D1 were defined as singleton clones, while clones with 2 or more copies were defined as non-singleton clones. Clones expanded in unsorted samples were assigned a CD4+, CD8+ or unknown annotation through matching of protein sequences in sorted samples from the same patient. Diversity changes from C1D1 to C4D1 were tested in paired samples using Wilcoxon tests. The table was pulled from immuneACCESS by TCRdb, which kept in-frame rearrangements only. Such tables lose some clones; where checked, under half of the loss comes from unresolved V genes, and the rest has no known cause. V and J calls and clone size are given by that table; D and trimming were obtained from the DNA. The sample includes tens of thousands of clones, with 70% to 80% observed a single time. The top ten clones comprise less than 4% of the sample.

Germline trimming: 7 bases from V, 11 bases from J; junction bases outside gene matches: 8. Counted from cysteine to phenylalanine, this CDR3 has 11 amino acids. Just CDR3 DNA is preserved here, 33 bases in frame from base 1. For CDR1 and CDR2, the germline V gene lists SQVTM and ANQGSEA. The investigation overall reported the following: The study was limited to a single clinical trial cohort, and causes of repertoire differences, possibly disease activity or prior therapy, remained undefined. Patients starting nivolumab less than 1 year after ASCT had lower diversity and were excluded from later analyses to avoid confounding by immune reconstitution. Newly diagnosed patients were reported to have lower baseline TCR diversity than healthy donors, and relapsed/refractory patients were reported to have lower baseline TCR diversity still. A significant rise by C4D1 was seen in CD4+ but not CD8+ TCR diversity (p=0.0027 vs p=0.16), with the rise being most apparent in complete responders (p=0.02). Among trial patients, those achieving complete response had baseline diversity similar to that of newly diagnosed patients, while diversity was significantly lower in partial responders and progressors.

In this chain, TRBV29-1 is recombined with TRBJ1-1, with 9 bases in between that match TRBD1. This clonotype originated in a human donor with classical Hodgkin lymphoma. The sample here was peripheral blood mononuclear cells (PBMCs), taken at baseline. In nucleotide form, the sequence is TGCAGCGGTCGGACAGGGGATTTCGCTTTCTTT. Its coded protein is CSGRTGDFAFF. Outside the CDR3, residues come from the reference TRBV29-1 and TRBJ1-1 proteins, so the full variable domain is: SAVISQKPSRDICQRGTSLTIQCQVDSQVTMMFWYRQQPGQSLTLIATANQGSEATYESGFVIDKFPISRPNLTFSTLTVSNMSPEDSSIYLCSGRTGDFAFFGQGTRLTVV.